This T cell receptor beta chain was observed in a study of blood T cell repertoires in COVID-19. As for the study in general: There were acute and convalescent COVID-19 samples, and they came from the United States, Italy and Spain. Sources were T cells, B-cell-depleted T cells, or PBMCs; the material itself was cDNA or gDNA.

Source study methods: Nucleated cell counts were estimated from reference gene primer amplification. Only in-frame clones appear in the TCRdb table, and some are missing; sequencing was by immunoSEQ multiplex PCR. The V and J calls and clone size are taken from that table; D and trimming were inferred from the DNA. This table has roughly 190,000 clones, roughly four fifths appearing once. The table lists this clone with a few counts. The CDR3 covers 16 residues. Germline lookup yields CDR1 MDHEN and CDR2 SYDVKM. V was shortened by 3 bases and J by 9 bases, with 18 bases between the two germline ends. The sequencing input was peripheral blood. V gene TRBV28 combines with J gene TRBJ1-6; D possibly corresponds to TRBD1 (6 bases). The TCR comes from a woman aged 40 to 50 with acute or convalescent COVID-19. The CDR3 is CASSFEWGGGGSPLHF. CDR3 coding DNA: TGTGCCAGCAGTTTCGAATGGGGGGGCGGTGGTTCACCCCTCCACTTT.